This T cell receptor (beta chain) was sequenced during a study of vaccination and CD4 T cells after COVID-19. This clonotype was found a few times. Its antigen is unidentified. Sequence data for DNA of cultured CD4+ T cells were generated by the Oncomine TCR Beta short-read assay. In TCRdb, the PCR reads were re-called with MiXCR into one record per CDR3 protein. The sample holds 10,000 to 15,000 distinct CDR3 sequences; around 47% are singletons and the top ten take approximately 25%. Germline-derived CDR1 and CDR2 are MGHRA and YSYEKL. Trimming took 0 bases from V and 2 from J; bases not matched to a gene: 2. This CDR3 is built from 15 residues. Sample treatment: approximately 9-day PBMC culture with coronavirus spike peptide pools or control peptides (ViraFEST assay). ViraFEST grew antigen-specific T cells using peptide pools, then sequenced TCRs. March to December 2020 was the span of positive PCR dates, which predated US Alpha, Beta and Delta variants.

The gene calls are TRBV4-1 and TRBJ2-7, with TRBD1 matching 9 bases. The receptor was isolated from a human donor who had recovered from COVID-19. The sample was CD4+ T cells from blood, cultured in vitro. CDR3 bases: TGCGCCAGCAGCCAAGACTGGACAGGGGCCTACGAGCAGTACTTC. This codes for CASSQDWTGAYEQYF.